This TCR beta chain was sequenced in a study of OX40 agonist ivuxolimab in advanced cancers. Background on the study: Patients in dose escalation had liver, melanoma, kidney or head and neck cancers.

The study, taken as a whole, reports: Both CD4+ and CD8+ T cell populations in blood had undergone clonal expansion by week 6 at 0.1 to 3.0 mg/kg.

Generated by immunoSEQ multiplex PCR, the TCRdb table keeps only in-frame clones and is missing some. The sample lists about 76,000 clones, under 90% occurring once. CDR3 length: 15 residues. V gave up 3 bases and J gave up 5 bases; unmatched junction bases: 2. Per germline, CDR1 LGHNA and CDR2 YSLEER. Of note for this clone: Its matching antigen is unknown.

This sequence joins TRBV4-3 and TRBJ2-5, with 14 nucleotides matching TRBD2. This TCR was sampled from an adult with an advanced solid tumor such as melanoma, head and neck, liver or kidney cancer. Specimen: CD4+ or CD8+ T cells sorted from blood, collected in a trial of the OX40 agonist ivuxolimab. DNA of the CDR3: TGCGCCAGCAGCCAGGGACTAGCGGGAGCGGAGACCCAGTACTTC. This codes for CASSQGLAGAETQYF.